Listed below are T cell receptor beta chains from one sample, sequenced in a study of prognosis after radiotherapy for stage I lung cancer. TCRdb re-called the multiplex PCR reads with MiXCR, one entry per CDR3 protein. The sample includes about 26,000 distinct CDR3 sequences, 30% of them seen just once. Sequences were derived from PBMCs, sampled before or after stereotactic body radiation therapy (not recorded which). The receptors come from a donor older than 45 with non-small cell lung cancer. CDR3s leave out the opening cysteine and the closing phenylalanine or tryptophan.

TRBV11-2 ASSPFGTDYGYT
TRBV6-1 ASRARTSGILVTGELF
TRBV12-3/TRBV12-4 ASSLTSTEAF
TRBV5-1 ASSLDGTSSEQF
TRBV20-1 SAFASGGSISYNEQF
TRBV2 ATQPPRGQGETQY
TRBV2 ASSEVGDYEQY
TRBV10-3 AISESKDTQY
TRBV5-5 ASSLRHANTGELF
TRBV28 ASSSRRTGRAYNEQF
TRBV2 ASSEVEGEGEQY
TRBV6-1 ASSPGQGLTEAF
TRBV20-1 SAGPGLAGTDTQY
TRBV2 ASRMDSGELF
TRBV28 ASSLTLGSSYEQY